Listed here are 4 T cell receptor beta chains from one sample, sequenced in a study of blood T cell repertoires in COVID-19. The assay was immunoSEQ multiplex PCR, and TCRdb's table has in-frame clones only and misses some. Among hundreds of thousands of clones listed, 80% to 90% were seen once. The sample was PBMCs or T cells enriched from blood (not recorded which). These receptors all stem from a man younger than 40 who had recovered from COVID-19.

The chain combines TRBV12-3 or TRBV12-4 with TRBJ1-1; D is undetermined. V shed 3 bases and J shed 0 bases, with 5 bases lying between them. The CDR3 runs 13 residues. The CDR3 here is CASSFSVNTEAFF. CDR3 DNA: TGTGCCAGCAGTTTTTCTGTGAACACTGAAGCTTTCTTT.

The chain links TRBV25-1 to TRBJ1-3; TRBD1 might be the D (5 bases). The ends were cut back, 4 bases at V and 4 bases at J, with 14 bases in the middle. This CDR3 is 15 amino acids long. Germline V gene data show CDR1 as MGHDK and CDR2 as SYGVNS. This CDR3 is CASSGGVGRGNTIYF. CDR3 coding DNA: TGTGCCAGCAGTGGAGGGGTAGGGAGGGGAAACACCATATATTTT. Complete variable domain (other parts from reference TRBV25-1 and TRBJ1-3): EADIYQTPRYLVIGTGKKITLECSQTMGHDKMYWYQQDPGMELHLIHYSYGVNSTEKGDLSSESTVSRIRTEHFPLTLESARPSHTSQYLCASSGGVGRGNTIYFGEGSWLTVV.

V usage is TRBV15 and J usage is TRBJ1-4; 7 bases agree with TRBD1. Germline V lookup: CDR1 LNHNV, CDR2 YYDKDF (reference sequence). The CDR3 has 14 amino acids. V lost 1 base, J lost 7 bases, and 3 bases stayed unmatched. The CDR3 bases are TGTGCCACCAGCAGAGGACAGGGAGGTGAAAAACTGTTTTTT. As protein: CATSRGQGGEKLFF.

This chain connects TRBV30 to TRBJ1-1; D call uncertain. Germline CDR1 reads GTSNPN; CDR2 reads SVGIG (reference sequence). The V and J ends lost 5 bases and 10 bases respectively, with 20 bases between them. This CDR3 is built from 13 residues. The chain's CDR3 is CAWEKYDLPGAFF. CDR3 coding DNA: TGTGCCTGGGAAAAATACGACCTCCCGGGAGCTTTCTTT.